This T cell receptor (beta chain) appears in the sequencing data of a study of T-cell reconstitution after alpha-beta-depleted transplantation in children (dated by TCRdb to about 2016). As for the study more broadly: Using TCR repertoire profiling, the study quantitatively followed how T-cell immune reconstitution unfolded in children after TCRalphabeta/CD19-depleted allogeneic hematopoietic cell transplantation. Overall study outcomes, separate from this receptor: In some patients, high TCRbeta diversity at day 60 was attributed to recipient T cells and intrathymic progenitors that had survived conditioning. The apparently early recovery of alphabetaT-cell counts about two months after transplant reportedly depended on only several hundred rapidly expanded clones that came from non-depleted graft cells. The frequencies of hyperexpanded clones fell over the following months, and after one year, T-cell counts and TCRbeta diversity were mostly attributed to newly produced T cells.

In the paper's terms, the treatment or condition label means: allogeneic hematopoietic cell transplantation with graft depleted of TCRalphabeta T cells and CD19 B cells. TCRalphabeta/CD19-depleted allogeneic hematopoietic cell grafts were given to the transplant recipients, all of whom were children. This clonotype turned up a few times. This clone's antigen is unknown. Per-base qualities were not stored, and no clone one base away is much larger. The library was made by PCR. The instrument given in TCRdb is Illumina HiSeq 2500. TCR library preparation used molecular barcoding, with unique molecular identifiers applied to normalize quantification of the TCRbeta repertoire. The public reads were reprocessed in TCRdb via fastp at Q25 and MiXCR, keeping in-frame beta chains. Rows with one shared CDR3 protein collapse into an entry with the most common genes and DNA. The sample yields a few hundred thousand distinct CDR3 sequences; approximately 12% were counted once. Around 2% of the sample rests with the top ten.

This clonotype was obtained from a male patient younger than 18 who had a stem cell transplant for acute myeloid leukemia, so the T cells may come from the graft donor. Sequenced material: PBMCs, mostly from graft donor cells, taken 360 days after TCRalphabeta/CD19-depleted stem cell transplant.

CDR3 reads: CSASRGSYEQYF. The sequenced DNA: TGCAGTGCTAGCAGGGGTTCCTACGAGCAGTACTTC. The V and J segments used are TRBV20-1 and TRBJ2-7; TRBD1 is a weak D gene call, 6 bases matching. CDR1 and CDR2 are read off the germline V gene (reference sequence) as DFQATT and SNEGSKA. Relative to germline, V is 3 bases shorter and J is 1 base shorter, with 7 bases between their ends. Including the terminal cysteine and phenylalanine, the CDR3 comprises 12 residues. Only the CDR3 DNA stays, 36 bases, in frame from base 1.